This TCR beta chain was documented in a study of shared clonotypes between healthy human individuals. The data were produced by immunoSEQ multiplex PCR, yet TCRdb's version contains in-frame clones alone and is incomplete. The sample includes approximately 500,000 clones, roughly 78% of them seen just once. Germline V gene sequence: CDR1 MGHRA, CDR2 YSYEKL. The V end was cut by 5 bases, the J end by 8 bases, with 13 bases between. The length of the CDR3 is 13 residues. The sequenced sample was PBMCs. The gene calls are TRBV4-1 and TRBJ2-1; the D gene is possibly TRBD1 (5 bases). The sequence was obtained from a woman aged 40 to 49 in good health. Some clones in this sample may be carry-over from other donors' samples. The CDR3 coding sequence is TGCGCCAGCAGCGTAGGGGTTTTGGATGAGCAGTTCTTC. This gives the protein CASSVGVLDEQFF.